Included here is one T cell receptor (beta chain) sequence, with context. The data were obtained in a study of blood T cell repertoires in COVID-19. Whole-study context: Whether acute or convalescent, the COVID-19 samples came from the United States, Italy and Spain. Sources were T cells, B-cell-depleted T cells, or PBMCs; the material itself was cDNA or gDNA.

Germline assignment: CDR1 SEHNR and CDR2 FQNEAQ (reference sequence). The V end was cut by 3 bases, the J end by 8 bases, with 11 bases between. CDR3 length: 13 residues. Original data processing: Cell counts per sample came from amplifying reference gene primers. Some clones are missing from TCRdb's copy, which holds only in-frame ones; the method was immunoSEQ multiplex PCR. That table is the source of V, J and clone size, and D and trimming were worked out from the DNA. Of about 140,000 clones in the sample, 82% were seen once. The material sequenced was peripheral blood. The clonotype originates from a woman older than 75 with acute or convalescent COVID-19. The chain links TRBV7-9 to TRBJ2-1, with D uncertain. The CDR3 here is CASSLRGTYEQFF. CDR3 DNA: TGTGCCAGCAGCTTGAGAGGAACCTATGAGCAGTTCTTC.